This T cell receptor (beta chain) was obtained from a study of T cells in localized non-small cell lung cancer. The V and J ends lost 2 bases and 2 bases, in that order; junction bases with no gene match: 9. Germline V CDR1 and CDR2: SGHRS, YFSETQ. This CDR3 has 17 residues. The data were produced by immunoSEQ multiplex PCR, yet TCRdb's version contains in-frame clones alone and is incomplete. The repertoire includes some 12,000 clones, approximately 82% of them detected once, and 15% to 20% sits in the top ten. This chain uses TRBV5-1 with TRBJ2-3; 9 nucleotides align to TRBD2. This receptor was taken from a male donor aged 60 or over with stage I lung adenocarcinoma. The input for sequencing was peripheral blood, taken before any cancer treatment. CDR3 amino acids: CASSFSSSGRNTDTQYF. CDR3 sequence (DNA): TGCGCCAGCAGCTTTTCCTCAAGCGGGAGGAACACAGATACGCAGTATTTT.